The clone carrying this T cell receptor (beta chain) was detected only a few times. Antigen specificity is unknown. The junction and the germline gene differ at one end; a read error may be behind it. TCRdb fed the RT-PCR reads into MiXCR, producing one record per CDR3 protein. This table holds around 470,000 distinct CDR3 sequences, roughly 7.6% found once. This specimen comes from a study of response to subunit inactivated influenza vaccine. Study-level points and caveats: Authors proposed each seasonal influenza vaccination draws in few new T cells.

The germline V gene encodes CDR1 DFQATT and CDR2 SNEGSKA (reference sequence). The CDR3 spans 15 residues. This receptor was identified in a man aged 45 to 75 who received an inactivated influenza vaccine. V usage is TRBV20-1 and J usage is TRBJ2-7, with D tentatively TRBD2 (5 bases). Sequencing used PBMCs from blood, obtained 23 months after vaccination. The CDR3 nucleotides are TGCTGTGCTAGAGATCAGTCAGGAGGCTCCTACGAGCAGTACTTC. It codes for CCARDQSGGSYEQYF.